The 29 T cell receptor beta chains reported below all come from one sample, sequenced in a study of T-cell reconstitution after alpha-beta-depleted transplantation in children. Preparation of the TCRbeta library involved a method that used unique molecular identifiers. TCRdb itself ran the PCR reads through MiXCR, one entry per CDR3 protein. The table shows hundreds of thousands of distinct CDR3 sequences, with 15% to 20% occurring only once. The sequencing here drew on PBMCs, mostly from graft donor cells, taken 360 days after TCRalphabeta/CD19-depleted stem cell transplant. All receptors derive from a boy younger than two who had a stem cell transplant for Wiskott-Aldrich syndrome, so the T cells may come from the graft donor.

This clonotype has more than one count but fewer than ten. This chain joins TRBV28 and TRBJ2-5; D is perhaps TRBD2 (6 bases). V was trimmed by 4 bases and J by 5 bases, leaving 17 bases between them. The CDR3 is 15 amino acids. The germline gives CDR1 MDHEN, CDR2 SYDVKM. The CDR3 region is CASSSVSGLGETQYF. CDR3 nucleotide sequence: TGTGCCAGCAGTTCCGTTAGCGGACTGGGGGAGACCCAGTACTTC.

The CDR3 here is CASSLEGRTYNEQFF. DNA of the CDR3: TGTGCCAGCAGTTTAGAGGGCAGAACCTACAATGAGCAGTTCTTC. V is TRBV27 and J is TRBJ2-1, with a weak D call TRBD2 (5 bases). Trimming cost V 2 bases and J 2 bases, with 10 bases left between them. There are 15 residues in the CDR3. From germline, CDR1 is MNHEY and CDR2 SMNVEV (reference sequence).

This clonotype was found a few times. The chain combines TRBV11-2 with TRBJ1-5; D unclear. Germline V gene lookup returns CDR1 SGHAT and CDR2 FQNNGV. The CDR3 is 10 amino acids. The V gene lost 6 bases and the J gene lost 11 bases, with 8 bases spanning the gap. CDR3 bases: TGTGCCAGCAGTCCTCTTTCCCAGCATTTT. This sequence encodes CASSPLSQHF. Combining the CDR3 with reference TRBV11-2 and TRBJ1-5 gives the whole variable domain EAGVAQSPRYKIIEKRQSVAFWCNPISGHATLYWYQQILGQGPKLLIQFQNNGVVDDSQLPKDRFSAERLKGVDSTLKIQPAKLEDSAVYLCASSPLSQHFGDGTRLSIL.

The gene calls are TRBV10-3 and TRBJ2-2; 7 bases line up with TRBD1. The trim removed 5 bases at V and 5 bases at J, leaving 14 bases unmatched. The CDR3 runs 17 residues. Germline CDR1 reads ENHRY; CDR2 reads SYGVKD. Here the CDR3 DNA reads TGTGCCATCAGTCTGACAGGGAAAGGTCCTACGACCGGGGAGCTGTTTTTT. It yields the protein CAISLTGKGPTTGELFF.

The rearrangement links TRBV9 to TRBJ2-1, with TRBD2 identical over 8 bases. Germline values: CDR1 SGDLS, CDR2 YYNGEE. J was trimmed by 6 bases and V by 0 bases; bases with no gene match: 5. CDR3 length: 15 residues. For the CDR3, the DNA is TGTGCCAGCAGCGTAGGGCCGGGAGGGCCCAATGAGCAGTTCTTC. Encoded protein: CASSVGPGGPNEQFF.

The CDR3 loop is CSVDGDGSSYEQYF. CDR3 sequence (DNA): TGCAGCGTTGATGGGGACGGGAGCTCCTACGAGCAGTACTTC. The rearrangement uses TRBV29-1 and TRBJ2-7, with D perhaps TRBD2 (6 bases). Germline lookup yields CDR1 SQVTM and CDR2 ANQGSEA. The CDR3 contains 14 residues. Trimming left V 3 bases short and J 0 bases short, with 12 bases between.

V is TRBV24-1 and J is TRBJ2-1, with TRBD2 matching 13 bases. CDR3 length equals 18 residues. The germline gives CDR1 KGHDR, CDR2 SFDVKD. V shed 3 bases, J shed 3 bases, and the junction held 7 bases outside the gene matches. The CDR3 DNA reads TGTGCCACCAGTGATCCACGGACTAGCGGGAGCGGCTACAATGAGCAGTTCTTC. This sequence encodes CATSDPRTSGSGYNEQFF.

This clonotype was seen more than once but under ten times. The chain links TRBV4-2 to TRBJ1-2; possible D gene TRBD1, 6 bases. Germline V lookup: CDR1 LGHNA, CDR2 YNFKEQ. CDR3 length: 15 amino acids. Trimming removed 1 base from V and 2 bases from J, with 11 bases in between. The CDR3: CASSQGGTSNYGYTF. CDR3 bases: TGTGCCAGCAGCCAAGGTGGGACATCCAACTATGGCTACACCTTC.

V is TRBV12-3 or TRBV12-4 and J is TRBJ2-7; tentative D call: TRBD1 (6 bases). The CDR3 loop spans 15 amino acids. V lost 2 bases, J lost 3 bases, and 14 bases lay in between. CDR3 DNA: TGTGCCAGCAGTTTATCCCGCGGACAGATCTACGAGCAGTACTTC. It encodes CASSLSRGQIYEQYF.

This clonotype appeared a few times. J is TRBJ2-3 and V is TRBV5-5, with D possibly TRBD2 on 5 matching bases. The CDR3 extends over 15 amino acids. CDR1 and CDR2 from the germline V gene are SGHKS and YYEKEE (reference sequence). V gave up 3 bases and J gave up 2 bases, with 13 bases separating them. As DNA, the CDR3 is TGTGCCAGCAGCTCCCCTGGAGGTATCACAGATACGCAGTATTTT. Residues: CASSSPGGITDTQYF.

Concerning this clonotype: Mismatch with germline at one junction end may stem from a read error. CDR3 sequence: CTSSQSSGGYNEQFF. The CDR3 DNA follows: TGTACCAGCAGCCAATCTAGCGGAGGTTACAATGAGCAGTTCTTC. This sequence joins TRBV3-1 and TRBJ2-1; 7 bases map to TRBD2. Germline V gene lookup returns CDR1 LGHDT and CDR2 YNNKEL (reference sequence). This CDR3 has 15 amino acids.

The V gene is TRBV7-8, the J gene TRBJ2-5; no firm D call. This CDR3 has 14 residues. Trimming pared 1 base from V and 1 base from J, leaving 7 bases between. The germline V gene has CDR1 SGHVS and CDR2 FQNEAQ. DNA for the CDR3: TGTGCCAGCAGCTTAGTCAACGGCCAAGAGACCCAGTACTTC. Translated: CASSLVNGQETQYF. Full variable domain (outside the CDR3, taken from reference TRBV7-8 and TRBJ2-5): GAGVSQSPRYKVAKRGQDVALRCDPISGHVSLFWYQQALGQGPEFLTYFQNEAQLDKSGLPSDRFFAERPEGSVSTLKIQRTQQEDSAVYLCASSLVNGQETQYFGPGTRLLVL.

The rearrangement links TRBV18 to TRBJ2-5, with no clear D. Germline CDR1 and CDR2: KGHSH and LQKENI. The CDR3 has 14 amino acids. V was trimmed by 0 bases and J by 4 bases, leaving 9 bases between them. The CDR3 loop is CASSPPKSPETQYF. The CDR3 DNA sequence: TGTGCCAGCTCACCACCGAAGTCTCCAGAGACCCAGTACTTC.

The V call is TRBV4-1, the J call TRBJ2-5, with D perhaps assigned TRBD1 or TRBD2 (7 bases each). Looked up from germline, CDR1 is MGHRA and CDR2 is YSYEKL. CDR3 length equals 19 residues. V was clipped by 5 bases and J by 7 bases, with 32 bases between them. CDR3 sequence: CASSKGGTAPSGPGRTQYF. The CDR3, as DNA: TGCGCCAGCAGCAAGGGAGGGACAGCTCCGTCAGGGCCCGGGAGGACCCAGTACTTC.

This clonotype was seen a single time. The chain has TRBV6-6 and TRBJ2-7; the D gene is possibly TRBD2 (6 bases). Per the germline V gene, CDR1 is MNHNY and CDR2 is SVGAGI (reference sequence). The length of the CDR3 is 11 residues. Trimming removed 6 bases at V and 9 bases at J, with 12 bases between. The CDR3: CASSHVAAQYF. The CDR3 DNA reads as TGTGCCAGCAGCCACGTAGCGGCGCAGTACTTC.

This clonotype was counted between two and nine times. The CDR3 DNA sequence: TGCGCCAGCAGCCAAGAAGCTAAACAGACCTACGAGCAGTACTTC. As protein: CASSQEAKQTYEQYF. The V call is TRBV4-1, the J call TRBJ2-7; D is undetermined. Trimming stripped 0 bases from V and 2 bases from J, with 11 bases between. This CDR3 has 15 amino acids. Germline V gene sequence: CDR1 MGHRA, CDR2 YSYEKL.

This clonotype was seen a few times. The chain employs TRBV27 and TRBJ1-2, with 7 bases aligning to TRBD1. Per germline, CDR1 MNHEY and CDR2 SMNVEV (reference sequence). CDR3 length: 17 amino acids. V was pared by 6 bases and J by 4 bases, with 17 bases of the junction left unmatched. DNA of the CDR3: TGTGCCAGCAGCCTAGCCTCGCCCAGAGGGGGCCTCTATGGCTACACCTTC. Residues: CASSLASPRGGLYGYTF.

This clonotype occurred a few times. This rearrangement joins TRBV16 to TRBJ2-1, with 7 bases matching TRBD2. Germline CDR1 reads KGHSY; CDR2 reads FQNENV. This CDR3 has 12 residues. J lost 9 bases, V lost 4 bases, and 3 bases had no gene match. CDR3 DNA: TGTGCCAGCAGCCTATCTAGCGGTGAGCAGTTCTTC. Protein sequence: CASSLSSGEQFF.

The V call is TRBV7-6, the J call TRBJ2-1; 7 bases match TRBD2. The CDR3 runs 15 residues. The junction had 9 bases not matched to a gene; V was cut back by 5 bases and J by 5 bases. CDR1 is SGHVS, CDR2 FNYEAQ, per germline. The CDR3 nucleotides read TGTGCCAGCAGCCGACCTCGGGACTACAACAATGAGCAGTTCTTC. It is translated as CASSRPRDYNNEQFF.

The chain recombines TRBV12-3 or TRBV12-4 with TRBJ2-3; TRBD1 agrees at 12 bases. The CDR3 consists of 19 residues. V gave up 7 bases and J gave up 1 base; unmatched junction bases: 15. The CDR3 nucleotides read TGTGCCAGCACCGCCCTCCGGGACAGGGGGCTCCCGGGCACAGATACGCAGTATTTT. Protein: CASTALRDRGLPGTDTQYF.

This clonotype was recorded at least ten times. CDR3 sequence: CASKGTLGQDTQYF. The CDR3, as DNA: TGTGCCAGCAAAGGGACTTTAGGTCAAGATACGCAGTATTTT. The chain recombines TRBV12-3 or TRBV12-4 with TRBJ2-3; tentatively, D is TRBD2 (6 bases). With 7 bases removed from V and 5 bases from J, the gap between germline ends came to 16 bases. The CDR3 spans 14 residues.

This clonotype was picked up a small number of times. V gene TRBV5-1 combines with J gene TRBJ1-1; 10 bases fit TRBD1. The CDR3 spans 14 residues. The V segment lost 5 bases and the J segment 5 bases; nucleotides outside the gene matches: 6. Germline-derived CDR1 and CDR2 are SGHRS and YFSETQ. In DNA form, the CDR3 reads TGCGCCAGCAGACCGGGACAGGGGAGGACTGAAGCTTTCTTT. Protein sequence: CASRPGQGRTEAFF.

This clonotype showed up just a few times. V usage is TRBV10-3 and J usage is TRBJ2-5; 8 bases are a match to TRBD2. Germline CDR1 and CDR2: ENHRY and SYGVKD. This CDR3 contains 18 residues. Germline trimming cut 6 bases from V and 4 bases from J; bases unmatched to any gene: 19. The CDR3 bases are TGTGCCATCAGAGACGATAGCCTACCGGGACTAGTTGGAGAGACCCAGTACTTC. It is translated as CAIRDDSLPGLVGETQYF.

The chain employs TRBV12-3 or TRBV12-4 and TRBJ2-7; D possibly corresponds to TRBD2 (5 bases). Trimming stripped 7 bases from V and 1 base from J, with 20 bases between. The CDR3 runs to 16 residues. DNA for the CDR3: TGTGCCAGCACTTCATCGCCGGGATTAGTATCCTACGAGCAGTACTTC. The encoded protein is CASTSSPGLVSYEQYF.

The table lists this clonotype with a few counts. This rearrangement joins TRBV27 to TRBJ1-2; TRBD1 matches 7 bases. The CDR3 has 14 residues. J was trimmed by 6 bases and V by 5 bases; bases with no gene match: 9. Germline values: CDR1 MNHEY, CDR2 SMNVEV (reference sequence). CDR3 nucleotides: TGTGCCAGCAGTGCGTACAGGGGAGTGAATGGCTACACCTTC. Its protein product is CASSAYRGVNGYTF.

The chain employs TRBV10-3 and TRBJ1-5; D perhaps matches TRBD1 (5 bases). This CDR3 contains 15 residues. Germline CDR1 and CDR2: ENHRY and SYGVKD. Trimming removed 9 bases from V and 0 bases from J, with 15 bases in between. The CDR3 DNA sequence: TGTGCCATTGGGATGGCAGGGATTAGCAATCAGCCCCAGCATTTT. This gives the protein CAIGMAGISNQPQHF.

This clonotype was counted between two and nine times. The chain combines TRBV20-1 with TRBJ2-5; 10 nucleotides match TRBD1. With V trimmed by 5 bases and J by 3 bases, 6 bases remained unmatched. The CDR3 totals 14 residues. Germline CDR1 and CDR2: DFQATT and SNEGSKA (reference sequence). The CDR3 here is CSAGRDRGEETQYF. As DNA, the CDR3 is TGCAGTGCTGGCCGGGACAGGGGAGAAGAGACCCAGTACTTC.

The chain employs TRBV7-2 and TRBJ2-5; the match to TRBD1 covers 9 bases. The CDR3 sequence is 14 residues long. In germline, CDR1 is SGHTA, CDR2 FQGNSA. J lost 4 bases, V lost 5 bases, and 5 bases had no gene match. CDR3 bases: TGTGCCAGCAGCACACGGACAGGGGTAGAGACCCAGTACTTC. This sequence encodes CASSTRTGVETQYF. Using reference TRBV7-2 and TRBJ2-5 for the parts outside the CDR3, the full variable domain is GAGVSQSPSNKVTEKGKDVELRCDPISGHTALYWYRQSLGQGLEFLIYFQGNSAPDKSGLPSDRFSAERTGGSVSTLTIQRTQQEDSAVYLCASSTRTGVETQYFGPGTRLLVL.

This clonotype was seen a few times. The rearrangement links TRBV12-3 or TRBV12-4 to TRBJ1-3; D call uncertain. The V end was cut by 3 bases, the J end by 0 bases, with 9 bases between. The CDR3 contains 15 residues. CDR3 coding DNA: TGTGCCAGCAGTTTGACCCGGTACTCTGGAAACACCATATATTTT. Its translation: CASSLTRYSGNTIYF.